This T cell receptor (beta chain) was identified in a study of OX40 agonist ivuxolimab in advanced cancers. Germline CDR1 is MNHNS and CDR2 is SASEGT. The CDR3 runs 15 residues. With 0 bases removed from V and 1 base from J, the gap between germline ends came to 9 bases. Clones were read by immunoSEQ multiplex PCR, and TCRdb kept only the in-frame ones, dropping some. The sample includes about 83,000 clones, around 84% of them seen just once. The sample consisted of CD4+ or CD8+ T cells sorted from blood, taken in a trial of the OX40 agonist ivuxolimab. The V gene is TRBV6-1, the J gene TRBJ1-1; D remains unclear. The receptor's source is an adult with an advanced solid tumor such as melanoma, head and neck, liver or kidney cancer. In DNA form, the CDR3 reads TGTGCCAGCAGTGAAGCGCGTCAAAGGAACACTGAAGCTTTCTTT. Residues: CASSEARQRNTEAFF.